The 26 T cell receptor beta chains in this list originate from one sample, sequenced in a study of cytomegalovirus exposure and HLA in healthy donors. The primer mix had 60 Vbeta and 13 Jbeta primers. Here immunoSEQ multiplex PCR was the method, and the copy in TCRdb shows in-frame clones only, minus some. There are 130,000 to 150,000 clones in the sample; 80% to 85% occur only once, and around 3.7% lies in the top ten. The sequencing input was PBMCs. The receptors were gathered from a male donor in good health and CMV-seronegative.

The chain recombines TRBV2 with TRBJ1-1; D uncertain. CDR3 length: 13 amino acids. V was clipped by 7 bases and J by 0 bases, with 9 bases between them. CDR1 is SNHLY, CDR2 FYNNEI, per germline. CDR3 sequence (DNA): TGTGCCAGCAATAGGGAGATGAACACTGAAGCTTTCTTT. Its translation: CASNREMNTEAFF.

The V and J genes are TRBV6-5 and TRBJ1-6; no reliable D call. The CDR3 totals 13 residues. In germline, CDR1 is MNHEY, CDR2 SVGAGI. V lost 2 bases and J lost 9, with 8 bases in between. The CDR3 DNA reads as TGTGCCAGCAGTTACGGGAGGAGTTCACCCCTCCACTTT. This translates into CASSYGRSSPLHF.

The rearrangement uses TRBV15 and TRBJ2-2; 9 nucleotides line up with TRBD1. J gave up 6 bases and V 0 bases, and 11 bases lay outside the gene matches. The germline gives CDR1 LNHNV, CDR2 YYDKDF (reference sequence). This CDR3 contains 18 residues. This CDR3 is CATSRDWLDRDRAGELFF. The CDR3 coding sequence is TGTGCCACCAGCAGAGATTGGCTTGACCGGGACAGGGCCGGGGAGCTGTTTTTT.

The sample holds a few counts of this clone. The chain couples TRBV7-2 to TRBJ2-2; 7 nucleotides agree with TRBD2. The CDR3 is 15 residues long. V trimming: 5 bases; J trimming: 7 bases; junction bases outside the gene matches: 10. In germline, CDR1 is SGHTA, CDR2 FQGNSA. CDR3 bases: TGTGCCAGCAGCCCCCGGCGGGAGAGTTTCGGGGAGCTGTTTTTT. It specifies CASSPRRESFGELFF.

The V and J genes are TRBV5-4 and TRBJ2-3; D is undetermined. This CDR3 is 16 amino acids long. Between the trimmed V and J ends, which lost 2 bases and 2 bases, there was a span of 15 bases. Germline V lookup: CDR1 SGHNT, CDR2 YYREEE (reference sequence). The CDR3 coding sequence is TGTGCCAGCAGCTTTAGGAAAATAGCAGACACAGATACGCAGTATTTT. Protein: CASSFRKIADTDTQYF.

V is TRBV28 and J is TRBJ2-7, with 7 bases identical to TRBD1. The CDR3 totals 16 residues. The trim removed 11 bases at V and 1 base at J, leaving 17 bases unmatched. CDR1 is MDHEN, CDR2 SYDVKM, per germline. The CDR3 reads CAATRQGGLLSYEQYF. DNA of the CDR3: TGTGCCGCTACTCGACAGGGCGGCCTATTATCCTACGAGCAGTACTTC.

The chain couples TRBV6-1 to TRBJ1-5; D is unresolved. V lost 3 bases and J lost 3, with 12 bases in between. CDR3 length: 15 residues. Germline CDR1 is MNHNS and CDR2 is SASEGT. In nucleotides, the CDR3 is TGTGCCAGCAGTGAGGTCCAGCGGATCAATCAGCCCCAGCATTTT. Its translation is CASSEVQRINQPQHF.

The chain uses TRBV28 and TRBJ1-4; D is unclear. Looked up from germline, CDR1 is MDHEN and CDR2 is SYDVKM. The V end was cut by 5 bases, the J end by 12 bases, with 22 bases between. The CDR3 runs 15 residues. CDR3 in DNA: TGTGCCAGCAGTACCTTCGACTACCTCGAGGACGAACTGTTTTTT. Its translation is CASSTFDYLEDELFF.

The gene calls are TRBV5-1 and TRBJ1-5; tentatively, D is TRBD1 (5 bases). V gave up 1 base and J gave up 2 bases, with 7 bases separating them. CDR1 is SGHRS and CDR2 is YFSETQ in the germline V gene. CDR3 size: 14 residues. CDR3 loop: CASSLQGGNQPQHF. The CDR3 DNA reads TGCGCCAGCAGCTTGCAGGGTGGCAATCAGCCCCAGCATTTT.

This chain links TRBV7-9 with TRBJ2-2, with D perhaps matching TRBD2 (6 bases). Germline CDR1 is SEHNR and CDR2 is FQNEAQ (reference sequence). The CDR3 length is 15 residues. V was pared by 4 bases and J by 2 bases, with 11 bases between. CDR3 nucleotides: TGTGCCAGCAGCTCAGGCGGGACTAACACCGGGGAGCTGTTTTTT. This sequence encodes CASSSGGTNTGELFF.

This rearrangement joins TRBV5-8 to TRBJ2-7, with 8 bases matching TRBD2. The J segment lost 2 bases and the V segment lost 2 bases, leaving 12 bases of the junction unmatched. CDR3 length equals 17 residues. Germline CDR1 and CDR2: SGHTS and YDEGEE. CDR3 protein: CASSLTSGSSIPYEQYF. CDR3 DNA sequence: TGTGCCAGCAGCTTAACCAGCGGGAGTTCCATTCCCTACGAGCAGTACTTC.

The chain links TRBV4-1 to TRBJ2-7; D is perhaps TRBD1 (5 bases). Germline CDR1 is MGHRA and CDR2 is YSYEKL. V was clipped by 0 bases and J by 4 bases, with 13 bases between them. The CDR3 is 15 amino acids. For the CDR3, the DNA is TGCGCCAGCAGCCAAGATCAGGGCAGGGCTTACGAGCAGTACTTC. Its protein product is CASSQDQGRAYEQYF.

The chain has TRBV4-1 and TRBJ2-3; D possibly corresponds to TRBD1 (6 bases). Germline CDR1 MGHRA, CDR2 YSYEKL. Trimming pared 4 bases from V and 0 bases from J, leaving 14 bases between. CDR3 length: 16 amino acids. As DNA, the CDR3 is TGCGCCAGCAGCCGGCCCCGGACAGATAGCACAGATACGCAGTATTTT. It translates to CASSRPRTDSTDTQYF.

The rearrangement links TRBV6-6 to TRBJ1-2; 7 bases are a match to TRBD1. From germline, CDR1 is MNHNY and CDR2 SVGAGI (reference sequence). Trimming cost V 5 bases and J 1 base; bases outside gene matches: 7. The CDR3 has 15 residues. The CDR3 sequence is CASSPLSGGNYGYTF. The CDR3 region has the DNA TGTGCCAGCAGTCCCCTTTCAGGGGGTAACTATGGCTACACCTTC.

The chain combines TRBV30 with TRBJ1-2; a possible D gene is TRBD1 (5 bases). Germline-derived CDR1 and CDR2 are GTSNPN and SVGIG (reference sequence). The germline V and J ends were trimmed by 4 bases and 7 bases, with 10 bases remaining between them. This CDR3 spans 11 amino acids. CDR3 sequence reads: CAWIRGGGYTF. The DNA of the CDR3 is TGTGCCTGGATAAGGGGAGGTGGCTACACCTTC.

The V call is TRBV19, the J call TRBJ2-1, with 14 positions matching TRBD2. The V gene end was trimmed by 2 bases and the J gene end by 0 bases; junction bases not matched to a gene: 6. CDR1 is LNHDA, CDR2 SQIVND, per germline (reference sequence). The CDR3 spans 19 residues. The CDR3 DNA reads as TGTGCCAGTAGTATACGGGGACTAGCGGGAGTGAGCTCCTACAATGAGCAGTTCTTC. Protein: CASSIRGLAGVSSYNEQFF.

The rearrangement uses TRBV30 and TRBJ2-7, with TRBD1 matching over 9 bases. Germline V gives CDR1 GTSNPN, CDR2 SVGIG (reference sequence). Trimming at V came to 5 bases and at J to 6 bases, leaving 8 bases not matched to a gene. The CDR3 has 13 residues. Written as DNA, the CDR3 is TGTGCCTGGGGGGGACAGGGTGAGGCCGAGCAGTACTTC. Residues: CAWGGQGEAEQYF.

The gene calls are TRBV2 and TRBJ2-1; TRBD2 aligns across 7 bases. CDR1 is SNHLY and CDR2 is FYNNEI in the germline V gene. The CDR3 is 18 amino acids. J lost 3 bases, V lost 8 bases, and 19 bases had no gene match. DNA for the CDR3: TGTGCCAGCTCCGAGAGGGTGGGGTGGGGGGGTAGCTACAATGAGCAGTTCTTC. It specifies CASSERVGWGGSYNEQFF.

This clone is termed medium-sized. J is TRBJ2-7 and V is TRBV7-9; the match to TRBD2 covers 7 bases. CDR1 SEHNR and CDR2 FQNEAQ come from the germline V gene (reference sequence). CDR3 length: 16 amino acids. V shed 5 bases and J 2 bases; nucleotides not matched to a gene: 12. This CDR3 reads CASSGEGREPTYEQYF. For the CDR3, the DNA is TGTGCCAGCAGCGGGGAGGGCAGGGAACCGACCTACGAGCAGTACTTC.

This clone was observed once. The rearrangement joins TRBV7-2 to TRBJ1-1; D ambiguous. CDR1 and CDR2 from the germline V gene are SGHTA and FQGNSA. This CDR3 has 13 amino acids. V lost 5 bases and J 3 bases, leaving 10 bases between the germline ends. CDR3 bases: TGTGCCAGCAGCCCGAACCCGGACACTGAAGCTTTCTTT. This gives the protein CASSPNPDTEAFF. Combining the CDR3 with reference TRBV7-2 and TRBJ1-1 gives the whole variable domain GAGVSQSPSNKVTEKGKDVELRCDPISGHTALYWYRQSLGQGLEFLIYFQGNSAPDKSGLPSDRFSAERTGGSVSTLTIQRTQQEDSAVYLCASSPNPDTEAFFGQGTRLTVV.

This rearrangement joins TRBV5-1 to TRBJ2-7, with TRBD2 identical over 11 bases. Germline CDR1 SGHRS, CDR2 YFSETQ. V dropped 4 bases and J dropped 4; count of bases not matched to a gene: 16. The CDR3 is made up of 18 amino acids. CDR3 sequence: CASSPIFSGLAGKYEQYF. CDR3 DNA sequence: TGCGCCAGCAGCCCCATTTTTTCCGGACTAGCGGGCAAATACGAGCAGTACTTC.

The chain is built from TRBV7-3 and TRBJ2-7, with 9 bases lining up with TRBD2. Trimming at V came to 6 bases and at J to 4 bases, leaving 4 bases not matched to a gene. Per germline, CDR1 SGHTA and CDR2 FQGTGA. The CDR3 runs 13 residues. For the CDR3, the DNA is TGTGCCAGCAGGCTAGCGGGGTATTACGAGCAGTACTTC. Protein sequence: CASRLAGYYEQYF.

The chain has TRBV18 and TRBJ2-5, with TRBD1 matching over 11 bases. CDR1 KGHSH and CDR2 LQKENI come from the germline V gene. Unmatched junction bases numbered 8, after V lost 6 bases and J lost 5 bases. CDR3 length: 15 residues. Written as DNA, the CDR3 is TGTGCCAGCTCCCTCAGGACAGGGGGCTCGGAGACCCAGTACTTC. Amino acids: CASSLRTGGSETQYF.

This clone was seen just once. The DNA of the CDR3 is TGTGCCAGCAGCGGGCCCGGGACTAAAACCGGGGAGCTGTTTTTT. Translating gives CASSGPGTKTGELFF. V and J are TRBV9 and TRBJ2-2, with 7 nucleotides matching TRBD2. Germline V lookup: CDR1 SGDLS, CDR2 YYNGEE. The CDR3 totals 15 residues. Unmatched junction bases numbered 7, after V lost 3 bases and J lost 5 bases.

This chain joins TRBV19 and TRBJ1-5; TRBD1 is a possible D gene (6 bases). This CDR3 contains 14 residues. Trimming cost V 6 bases and J 5 bases, with 14 bases left between them. Germline V gives CDR1 LNHDA, CDR2 SQIVND (reference sequence). CDR3 DNA: TGTGCCAGTAGCCATGGGGGGGCTCATCAGCCCCAGCATTTT. This translates into CASSHGGAHQPQHF.

The chain employs TRBV4-3 and TRBJ2-7; 13 bases fit TRBD2. The junction had 9 bases not matched to a gene; V was cut back by 3 bases and J by 4 bases. CDR3 size: 17 residues. CDR1 and CDR2 (germline): LGHNA, YSLEER. CDR3 sequence reads: CASSHETLAGGPYEQYF. CDR3 nucleotide sequence: TGCGCCAGCAGCCACGAAACACTAGCGGGAGGGCCATACGAGCAGTACTTC.